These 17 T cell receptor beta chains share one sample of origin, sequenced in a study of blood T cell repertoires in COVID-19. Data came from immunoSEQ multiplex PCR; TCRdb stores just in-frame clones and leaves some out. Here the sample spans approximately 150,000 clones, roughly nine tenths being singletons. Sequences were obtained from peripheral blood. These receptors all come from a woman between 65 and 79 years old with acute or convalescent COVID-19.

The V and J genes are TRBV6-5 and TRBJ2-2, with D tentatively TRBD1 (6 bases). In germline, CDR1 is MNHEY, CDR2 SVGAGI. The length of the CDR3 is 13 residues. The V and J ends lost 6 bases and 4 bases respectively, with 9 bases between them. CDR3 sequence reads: CASSRTVTGELFF. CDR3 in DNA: TGTGCCAGCAGCCGGACAGTCACCGGGGAGCTGTTTTTT.

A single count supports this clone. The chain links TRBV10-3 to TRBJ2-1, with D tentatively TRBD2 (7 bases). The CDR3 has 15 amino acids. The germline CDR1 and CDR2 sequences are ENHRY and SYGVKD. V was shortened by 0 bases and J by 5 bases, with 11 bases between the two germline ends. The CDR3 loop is CAISESRGGDNEQFF. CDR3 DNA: TGTGCCATCAGTGAGTCGAGGGGGGGAGACAATGAGCAGTTCTTC.

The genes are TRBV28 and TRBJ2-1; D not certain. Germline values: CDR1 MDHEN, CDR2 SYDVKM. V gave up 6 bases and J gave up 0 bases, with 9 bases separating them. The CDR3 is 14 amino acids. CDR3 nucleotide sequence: TGTGCCAGCAGCCCTTACAGCTCCTACAATGAGCAGTTCTTC. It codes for CASSPYSSYNEQFF.

The CDR3 spells CASRTSGREYGYTF. The CDR3, as DNA: TGTGCCAGCAGGACGTCGGGGAGGGAATATGGCTACACCTTC. The chain is built from TRBV28 and TRBJ1-2, with unresolved D. The germline gives CDR1 MDHEN, CDR2 SYDVKM. The V end lost 6 bases, the J end lost 5 bases, and 16 bases lay between the germline ends. The CDR3 has 14 amino acids.

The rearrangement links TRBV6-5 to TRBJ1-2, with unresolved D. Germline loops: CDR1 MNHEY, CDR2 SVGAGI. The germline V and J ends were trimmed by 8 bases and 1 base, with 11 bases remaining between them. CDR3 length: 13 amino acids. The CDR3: CASGSLVNYGYTF. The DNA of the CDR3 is TGTGCCAGCGGCTCGCTAGTTAACTATGGCTACACCTTC.

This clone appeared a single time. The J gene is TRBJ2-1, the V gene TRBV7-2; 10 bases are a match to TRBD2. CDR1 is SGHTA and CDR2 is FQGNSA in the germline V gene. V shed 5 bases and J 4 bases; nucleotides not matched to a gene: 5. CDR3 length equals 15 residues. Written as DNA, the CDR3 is TGTGCCAGCAGCGGGGGACTAGCGAGATACAATGAGCAGTTCTTC. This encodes CASSGGLARYNEQFF.

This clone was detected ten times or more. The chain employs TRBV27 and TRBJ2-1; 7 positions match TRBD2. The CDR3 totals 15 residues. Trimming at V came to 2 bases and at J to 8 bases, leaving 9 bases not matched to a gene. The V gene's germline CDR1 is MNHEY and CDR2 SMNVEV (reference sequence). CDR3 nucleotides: TGTGCCAGCAGTTTAGGTCTAGCGGTTAGGGATGAGCAGTTCTTC. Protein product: CASSLGLAVRDEQFF.

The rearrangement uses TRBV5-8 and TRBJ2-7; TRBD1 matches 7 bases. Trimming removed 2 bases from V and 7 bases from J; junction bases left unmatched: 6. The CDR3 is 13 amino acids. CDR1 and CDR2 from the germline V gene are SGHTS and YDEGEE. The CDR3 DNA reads TGTGCCAGCAGCTTTGACAGGGTGCGGGAGCAGTACTTC. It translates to CASSFDRVREQYF.

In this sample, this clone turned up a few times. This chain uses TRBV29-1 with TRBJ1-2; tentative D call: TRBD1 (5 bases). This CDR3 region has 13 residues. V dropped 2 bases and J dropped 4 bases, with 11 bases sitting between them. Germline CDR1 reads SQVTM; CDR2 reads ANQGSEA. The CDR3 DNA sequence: TGCAGCGTTGAACTCAGGGACTTCTATGGCTACACCTTC. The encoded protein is CSVELRDFYGYTF.

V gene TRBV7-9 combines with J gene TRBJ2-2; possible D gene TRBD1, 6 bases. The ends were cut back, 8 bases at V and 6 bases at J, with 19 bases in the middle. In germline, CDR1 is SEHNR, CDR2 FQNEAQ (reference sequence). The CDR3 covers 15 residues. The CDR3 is CASSRDTVTSGELFF. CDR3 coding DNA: TGTGCCAGCTCCCGGGACACGGTTACTTCCGGGGAGCTGTTTTTT.

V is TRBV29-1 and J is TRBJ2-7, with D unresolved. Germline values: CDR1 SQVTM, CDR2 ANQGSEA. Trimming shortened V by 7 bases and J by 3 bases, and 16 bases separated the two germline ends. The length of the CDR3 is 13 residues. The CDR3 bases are TGCAGCGCGGCCGGTTGGGCAAACTACGAGCAGTACTTC. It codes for CSAAGWANYEQYF.

In nucleotides, the CDR3 is TGTGCCAGCAGCTTTGAAAGATTTAGCTCCTACAATGAGCAGTTCTTC. Translating it yields CASSFERFSSYNEQFF. V is TRBV11-1 and J is TRBJ2-1, with D unresolved. The CDR3 sequence is 16 residues long. Germline lookup yields CDR1 SGHAT and CDR2 FQDESV (reference sequence). V lost 3 bases, J lost 0 bases, and 12 bases lay in between.

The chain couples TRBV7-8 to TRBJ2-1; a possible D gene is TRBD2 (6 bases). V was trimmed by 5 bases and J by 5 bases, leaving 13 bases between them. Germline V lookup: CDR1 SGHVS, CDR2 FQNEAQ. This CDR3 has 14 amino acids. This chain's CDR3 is CASSMLGLNNEQFF. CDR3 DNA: TGTGCCAGCAGCATGCTGGGACTGAACAATGAGCAGTTCTTC.

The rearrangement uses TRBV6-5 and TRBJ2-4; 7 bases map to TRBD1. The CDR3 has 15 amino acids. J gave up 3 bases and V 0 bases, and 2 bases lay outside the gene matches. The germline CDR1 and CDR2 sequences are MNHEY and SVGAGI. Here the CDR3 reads CASSYSRQGKNIQYF. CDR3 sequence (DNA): TGTGCCAGCAGTTACTCACGACAGGGCAAAAACATTCAGTACTTC.

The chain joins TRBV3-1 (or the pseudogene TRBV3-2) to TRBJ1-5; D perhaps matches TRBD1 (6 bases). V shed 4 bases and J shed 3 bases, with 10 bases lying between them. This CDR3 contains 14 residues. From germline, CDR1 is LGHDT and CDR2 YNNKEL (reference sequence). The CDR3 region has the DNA TGTGCCAGCAGCCCCGGGACACACAATCAGCCCCAGCATTTT. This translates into CASSPGTHNQPQHF.

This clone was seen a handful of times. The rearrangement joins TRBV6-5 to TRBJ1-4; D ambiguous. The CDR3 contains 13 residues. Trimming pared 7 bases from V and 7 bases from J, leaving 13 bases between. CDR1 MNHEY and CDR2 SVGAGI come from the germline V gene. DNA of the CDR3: TGTGCCAGCAACGGAGTAACGTTTGAAAAACTGTTTTTT. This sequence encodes CASNGVTFEKLFF.

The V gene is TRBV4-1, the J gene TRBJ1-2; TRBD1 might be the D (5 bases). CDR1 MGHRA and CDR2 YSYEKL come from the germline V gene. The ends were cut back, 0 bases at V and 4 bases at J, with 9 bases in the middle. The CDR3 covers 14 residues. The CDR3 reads CASSQEAGSYGYTF. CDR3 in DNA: TGCGCCAGCAGCCAAGAAGCAGGGTCCTATGGCTACACCTTC.